The source of this T cell receptor (beta chain) is a study of T cell responses to AZD1222 COVID-19 vaccine. Study-wide results and caveats: White British donors predominated, females outnumbered males, and clonal diversity was possibly underestimated.

Turning to this clone: The antigen remains undetermined.

The CDR3 contains 13 residues. The ends were cut back, 1 base at V and 10 bases at J, with 13 bases in the middle. Germline V gene data show CDR1 as LGHDT and CDR2 as YNNKEL (reference sequence). Libraries were prepared by immunoSEQ multiplex PCR; TCRdb keeps only in-frame clonotypes and omits some of them. The sample lists 100,000 to 150,000 clones, approximately 85% occurring once. Material: peripheral blood, obtained 28 days after the second AZD1222 dose. This receptor was taken from an adult who received the AZD1222 COVID-19 vaccine. The chain carries TRBV3-1 (or the pseudogene TRBV3-2) and TRBJ1-1; TRBD1 is a possible D gene (5 bases). The chain's CDR3 is CASSQGEGLGAFF. DNA for the CDR3: TGTGCCAGCAGCCAAGGCGAGGGGTTGGGAGCTTTCTTT.